This TCR beta chain was captured in a study of monozygotic twins with inflammatory bowel disease. Broader study findings: The sharing of clonotypes with others was lower in IBD patients than in healthy twins, especially with disease activity.

The CDR3 extends over 13 amino acids. CDR1 KGHSH and CDR2 LQKENI come from the germline V gene. The UMIs carried a 6-nucleotide sample barcode, and they were added by template switching. From its re-call of the 5' RACE reads, TCRdb lists each CDR3 protein once, without DNA. Its clone listing holds approximately 380,000 distinct CDR3 sequences. About this clonotype itself: Its target is not known.

The authors drew approximately 2.4 ml of blood from each donor. Unfractionated whole blood yielded total RNA, and T cells were not sorted. The genes are TRBV18 and TRBJ2-7; TCRdb picks TRBD1, but there is no DNA to check that call. The receptor's source is a human donor with ulcerative colitis or Crohn's disease, or a healthy co-twin of an affected twin (not recorded which). The sequencing input was blood. CDR3 region: CASSPPTLNEQYF.